This T cell receptor beta chain emerged from a study of beta chain features in type 1 diabetes. Study-wide context: Similarity in age, gender and cell yields was seen between patients and healthy donors. Study outcomes and limitations: PCR might pick shorter templates more often, in the same way for patients and controls.

The CDR3 is 15 amino acids. The V and J ends lost 3 bases and 7 bases respectively, with 15 bases between them. Germline-derived CDR1 and CDR2 are MGHDK and SYGVNS. On this clone itself: Its antigen is still unknown.

Each sorted population was over 95% pure. Of the isolated RNA, all was reverse transcribed, and so the sequenced material was expressed TCRB transcripts. Clones were read by immunoSEQ multiplex PCR, and TCRdb kept only the in-frame ones, dropping some. Of under 900,000 clones in the sample, roughly 17% are singletons; the top ten hold 0.02% to 0.03%. This chain links TRBV25-1 with TRBJ1-4; D is perhaps TRBD1 (6 bases). The sequenced sample consisted of naive CD4+ T cells from blood. The clonotype comes from a woman between 18 and 29 years old in good health. CDR3 region: CASSDPTGPSEKLFF. CDR3 sequence (DNA): TGTGCCAGCAGTGACCCGACAGGTCCCAGTGAAAAACTGTTTTTT. Together with reference TRBV25-1 and TRBJ1-4, the CDR3 gives the full variable domain: EADIYQTPRYLVIGTGKKITLECSQTMGHDKMYWYQQDPGMELHLIHYSYGVNSTEKGDLSSESTVSRIRTEHFPLTLESARPSHTSQYLCASSDPTGPSEKLFFGSGTQLSVL.